The 27 T cell receptor beta chains reported below all come from one sample, sequenced in a study of control samples from healthy donors and cancer patients. Repertoires were generated with immunoSEQ multiplex PCR, while TCRdb's copy carries only in-frame clones and drops some. The sample contains some 130,000 clones, about 92% of which appear only once. The sample consisted of PBMCs. Receptors were obtained from a man aged 45-65 years with head and neck cancer.

The gene calls are TRBV2 and TRBJ1-2; D remains unclear. Germline lookup yields CDR1 SNHLY and CDR2 FYNNEI. The CDR3 has 12 residues. Trimming removed 0 bases at V and 4 bases at J, with 3 bases between. The CDR3 region is CASSEAIYGYTF. In DNA form, the CDR3 reads TGTGCCAGCAGTGAAGCCATCTATGGCTACACCTTC.

The rearrangement links TRBV19 to TRBJ2-2, with TRBD2 identical over 9 bases. This CDR3 has 17 amino acids. Germline V gives CDR1 LNHDA, CDR2 SQIVND (reference sequence). V lost 3 bases to trimming and J lost 5 bases; unmatched junction nucleotides: 10. The CDR3 sequence is CASSMGLVAGATGELFF. The CDR3 nucleotides are TGTGCCAGTAGTATGGGGTTGGTAGCGGGGGCGACCGGGGAGCTGTTTTTT.

V is TRBV6-2 or TRBV6-3 and J is TRBJ1-5, with D unresolved. The CDR3 length is 14 residues. Deletions cut 1 base from V and 2 bases from J, with 6 bases between. Per germline, CDR1 MNHEY and CDR2 SVGEGT. The CDR3 nucleotides are TGTGCCAGCAGTTACTTTTTCGGCAATCAGCCCCAGCATTTT. Residues: CASSYFFGNQPQHF.

The rearrangement joins TRBV19 to TRBJ2-2; D not certain. Deletions cut 1 base from V and 6 bases from J, with 6 bases between. CDR3 length: 13 residues. Germline V CDR1 and CDR2: LNHDA, SQIVND (reference sequence). CDR3 sequence reads: CASSIGEAGELFF. The CDR3 DNA is TGTGCCAGTAGTATAGGAGAGGCCGGGGAGCTGTTTTTT.

V gene TRBV9 combines with J gene TRBJ1-2, with D perhaps matching TRBD1 (5 bases). V shed 0 bases and J shed 8 bases, with 14 bases lying between them. This CDR3 is built from 14 residues. The germline V gene has CDR1 SGDLS and CDR2 YYNGEE. CDR3 bases: TGTGCCAGCAGCGTAGTTGGAGGGGCAGAGGGCTACACCTTC. Amino acids: CASSVVGGAEGYTF.

V is TRBV27 and J is TRBJ2-7; D gene uncertain. The germline V and J ends were trimmed by 5 bases and 3 bases, with 17 bases remaining between them. This CDR3 region has 15 residues. From germline, CDR1 is MNHEY and CDR2 SMNVEV (reference sequence). The DNA of the CDR3 is TGTGCCAGCAGTCCTAATAAATACGCGAACTACGAGCAGTACTTC. This gives the protein CASSPNKYANYEQYF.

This chain links TRBV5-1 with TRBJ2-3, with a tentative D call TRBD1 (6 bases). Trimming stripped 4 bases from V and 0 bases from J, with 12 bases between. The length of the CDR3 is 15 residues. CDR1 and CDR2 (germline): SGHRS, YFSETQ. CDR3 amino acids: CASSPDSISTDTQYF. The CDR3 DNA sequence: TGCGCCAGCAGCCCGGACAGTATTAGCACAGATACGCAGTATTTT.

This chain links TRBV7-2 with TRBJ2-3; no definite D call. The germline V gene has CDR1 SGHTA and CDR2 FQGNSA. The CDR3 has 13 residues. V lost 0 bases to trimming and J lost 3 bases, with 4 bases between them. The chain's CDR3 is CASSLADTDTQYF. In DNA form, the CDR3 reads TGTGCCAGCAGCTTAGCGGATACAGATACGCAGTATTTT.

This chain connects TRBV5-1 to TRBJ1-1, with D perhaps matching TRBD1 (5 bases). The CDR3 runs 11 residues. From germline, CDR1 is SGHRS and CDR2 YFSETQ. The germline V and J ends were trimmed by 0 bases and 13 bases, with 10 bases remaining between them. The CDR3 region has the DNA TGCGCCAGCAGCTTGGAGGGGACGGATTTCTTT. Translating gives CASSLEGTDFF.

J is TRBJ2-1 and V is TRBV4-2; 7 bases line up with TRBD1. This CDR3 contains 16 residues. The V gene's germline CDR1 is LGHNA and CDR2 YNFKEQ. J was trimmed by 8 bases and V by 5 bases; bases with no gene match: 15. The CDR3 DNA sequence: TGTGCCAGCAGCGCCCGACAGGGCCCCTGGGGAGATGAGCAGTTCTTC. It yields the protein CASSARQGPWGDEQFF.

V and J are TRBV3-1 (or the pseudogene TRBV3-2) and TRBJ2-1, with D possibly being TRBD1 (5 bases). V lost 1 base to trimming and J lost 4 bases, with 11 bases between them. The CDR3 extends over 15 amino acids. CDR1 is LGHDT and CDR2 is YNNKEL in the germline V gene (reference sequence). DNA of the CDR3: TGTGCCAGCAGCCAAGGAGACAGTCTATACAATGAGCAGTTCTTC. Its protein is CASSQGDSLYNEQFF.

This rearrangement joins TRBV4-2 to TRBJ2-3; TRBD2 matches at 7 bases. V dropped 1 base and J dropped 0; count of bases not matched to a gene: 7. CDR1 LGHNA and CDR2 YNFKEQ come from the germline V gene. The CDR3 has 17 amino acids. CDR3 protein: CASSQAGERGSTDTQYF. Here the CDR3 DNA reads TGTGCCAGCAGCCAAGCGGGGGAGCGGGGAAGCACAGATACGCAGTATTTT.

The genes are TRBV12-3 or TRBV12-4 and TRBJ1-6; D ambiguous. The V gene lost 3 bases and the J gene lost 10 bases, with 10 bases spanning the gap. The CDR3 has 13 amino acids. This chain's CDR3 is CASSLGRRSPLHF. CDR3 DNA sequence: TGTGCCAGCAGTTTGGGAAGGAGATCACCCCTCCACTTT.

J is TRBJ2-1 and V is TRBV27, with D uncertain. Germline V gene lookup returns CDR1 MNHEY and CDR2 SMNVEV (reference sequence). The CDR3 covers 15 residues. Trimming took off 5 bases at V and 0 bases at J, with 11 bases between the two ends. The CDR3 DNA is TGTGCCAGCAGTCCTCGACGGTCCTCCTACAATGAGCAGTTCTTC. Protein product: CASSPRRSSYNEQFF.

This clone was observed a single time. The chain recombines TRBV11-3 with TRBJ2-5; the D gene is possibly TRBD2 (5 bases). V lost 6 bases, J lost 4 bases, and 12 bases lay in between. The CDR3 length is 13 residues. The germline V gene has CDR1 SGHNT and CDR2 YENEEA. Here the CDR3 reads CASSSPGIETQYF. In nucleotides, the CDR3 is TGTGCCAGCAGTTCCCCGGGGATAGAGACCCAGTACTTC.

This chain links TRBV6-2 or TRBV6-3 with TRBJ1-1; TRBD1 matches 8 bases. This CDR3 contains 13 residues. Germline trimming cut 5 bases from V and 11 bases from J; bases unmatched to any gene: 10. CDR1 MNHEY and CDR2 SVGEGT come from the germline V gene. The CDR3 nucleotides read TGTGCCAGCAGTGGGTGGACAGGGAGTAAGGCTTTCTTT. It is translated as CASSGWTGSKAFF.

The V gene is TRBV3-1 (or the pseudogene TRBV3-2), the J gene TRBJ1-2; TRBD1 aligns across 8 bases. Trimming took 1 base from V and 6 from J; bases not matched to a gene: 4. This CDR3 is 14 amino acids long. CDR1 and CDR2 (germline): LGHDT, YNNKEL (reference sequence). The CDR3 DNA reads as TGTGCCAGCAGCCAAGGTAGGACAGGGCATGGCTACACCTTC. Its protein product is CASSQGRTGHGYTF.

This clone was seen more than once but under ten times. The V gene is TRBV6-2 or TRBV6-3, the J gene TRBJ2-3; no definite D call. The CDR3 spans 14 residues. Germline CDR1 is MNHEY and CDR2 is SVGEGT. Deletions cut 1 base from V and 7 bases from J, with 12 bases between. The CDR3 DNA is TGTGCCAGCAGTTACTTGGATTGGATGAATACGCAGTATTTT. Protein sequence: CASSYLDWMNTQYF.

DNA for the CDR3: TGCGCCAGCAGCTTGGACAGGGGGCAAGAGACCCAGTACTTC. Protein product: CASSLDRGQETQYF. This chain uses TRBV5-1 with TRBJ2-5, with TRBD1 matching over 8 bases. CDR3 length equals 14 residues. Looked up from germline, CDR1 is SGHRS and CDR2 is YFSETQ. Trimming took 0 bases from V and 2 from J; bases not matched to a gene: 0.

J is TRBJ2-2 and V is TRBV7-9, with D possibly matching TRBD1 (7 bases). The ends were cut back, 2 bases at V and 4 bases at J, with 14 bases in the middle. In germline, CDR1 is SEHNR, CDR2 FQNEAQ (reference sequence). The CDR3 length is 16 residues. CDR3 in DNA: TGTGCCAGCAGCTTAAGGAGGGGGCTCCTCACCGGGGAGCTGTTTTTT. Amino acid sequence: CASSLRRGLLTGELFF.

The chain uses TRBV7-2 and TRBJ2-6; TRBD1 might be the D (6 bases). Germline V lookup: CDR1 SGHTA, CDR2 FQGNSA. Trimming stripped 7 bases from V and 2 bases from J, with 15 bases between. This CDR3 region has 16 residues. Here the CDR3 DNA reads TGTGCCAGCAACCTTGGGCAGGGGCCTGGGGCCAACGTCCTGACTTTC. Amino acids: CASNLGQGPGANVLTF.

The J gene is TRBJ1-6, the V gene TRBV11-2, with unresolved D. The V gene lost 3 bases and the J gene lost 2 bases, with 8 bases spanning the gap. Germline V CDR1 and CDR2: SGHAT, FQNNGV. The CDR3 loop spans 15 amino acids. CDR3 bases: TGTGCCAGCAGCTTGAGGCAAGCCTATAATTCACCCCTCCACTTT. This encodes CASSLRQAYNSPLHF.

CDR3 loop: CASSLSASGGKTQYF. The CDR3 coding sequence is TGTGCCAGCAGTTTATCCGCTAGCGGGGGTAAGACCCAGTACTTC. The rearrangement joins TRBV28 to TRBJ2-5; 10 nucleotides match TRBD2. CDR1 and CDR2 from the germline V gene are MDHEN and SYDVKM. The CDR3 contains 15 residues. Trimming cost V 1 base and J 6 bases; bases outside gene matches: 5. Variable domain in full (rest from reference TRBV28 and TRBJ2-5): DVKVTQSSRYLVKRTGEKVFLECVQDMDHENMFWYRQDPGLGLRLIYFSYDVKMKEKGDIPEGYSVSREKKERFSLILESASTNQTSMYLCASSLSASGGKTQYFGPGTRLLVL.

The V call is TRBV7-3, the J call TRBJ2-3, with unresolved D. V was clipped by 4 bases and J by 2 bases, with 10 bases between them. Germline CDR1 and CDR2: SGHTA and FQGTGA. This CDR3 has 14 residues. The CDR3 region has the DNA TGTGCCAGCAGCTCGCGAATAAACACAGATACGCAGTATTTT. Its protein is CASSSRINTDTQYF.

The gene calls are TRBV7-6 and TRBJ2-7; 10 nucleotides line up with TRBD2. This CDR3 region has 15 residues. Germline V lookup: CDR1 SGHVS, CDR2 FNYEAQ. V was pared by 1 base and J by 3 bases, with 3 bases of the junction left unmatched. In DNA form, the CDR3 reads TGTGCCAGCAGCTTAGGTCCTAGCGGGGGCTACGAGCAGTACTTC. Amino acids: CASSLGPSGGYEQYF.

The rearrangement uses TRBV7-9 and TRBJ2-5, with 7 positions matching TRBD2. J gave up 2 bases and V 3 bases, and 3 bases lay outside the gene matches. The length of the CDR3 is 14 residues. The germline CDR1 and CDR2 sequences are SEHNR and FQNEAQ (reference sequence). The CDR3 is CASSFGGTQETQYF. In nucleotides, the CDR3 is TGTGCCAGCAGCTTCGGGGGGACGCAAGAGACCCAGTACTTC.

The J gene is TRBJ1-4, the V gene TRBV27; D is unclear. Germline V gene lookup returns CDR1 MNHEY and CDR2 SMNVEV (reference sequence). V was trimmed by 3 bases and J by 4 bases, leaving 6 bases between them. CDR3 length: 13 amino acids. CDR3 sequence (DNA): TGTGCCAGCAGTTTCGGCGGTAATGAAAAACTGTTTTTT. Translating gives CASSFGGNEKLFF.